This T cell receptor (beta chain) was sequenced in a study of identical twins. Notes on the study in general: Some out-of-frame alpha sequences were shared by twins, and these showed excess low generation probability.

This clonotype has ten or more counts. The antigen is unknown. Germline trimming cut 3 bases from V and 7 bases from J; bases unmatched to any gene: 11. The CDR3 has 17 amino acids. Germline V CDR1 and CDR2: MNHEY, SMNVEV (reference sequence). It was template switching that added a universal primer site, and there were unique molecular identifiers on the cDNA. TCRdb recomputed calls from the 5' RACE reads with MiXCR, one row per CDR3 protein. The sample includes approximately 150,000 distinct CDR3 sequences, 3.5% of them seen just once. This chain joins TRBV27 and TRBJ2-1; 11 bases agree with TRBD2. This clonotype originated in a man younger than 30 in good health. The sample comprised memory T cells sorted from blood. This chain's CDR3 is CASSFKLTSGGTNEQFF. DNA for the CDR3: TGTGCCAGCAGTTTCAAACTTACTAGCGGGGGTACTAATGAGCAGTTCTTC.